A selection of T cell receptor beta chains follows, all from one sample in a study of T cells after somatic rescue of genetic block. Sequencing used immunoSEQ multiplex PCR; TCRdb keeps in-frame clones, though not all of them. This sample has 55,000 to 75,000 clones; 80% to 95% occur once, and the top ten carry around 3%. The sample comprised peripheral blood mononuclear cells (PBMCs). Receptors were obtained from a man aged 40-49 years. Each CDR3 is given without its conserved first and last residue.

cdr3_length j_call v_call cdr3_aa
13 TRBJ2-5 TRBV4-3 ASSQLSGGEETQY
13 TRBJ2-1 TRBV4-2 ASSPAGGRDNEQF
10 TRBJ2-1 TRBV5-6 ASSSWAVEQF
13 TRBJ1-1 TRBV6-6 ASSGAGGENTEAF
11 TRBJ1-1 TRBV19 ASSPSDNTEAF
13 TRBJ1-2 TRBV2 ASSEYEGADYGYT
9 TRBJ2-4 TRBV19 ASSKPGTQY
11 TRBJ2-7 TRBV29-1 SVDGGLSYEQY
12 TRBJ1-2 TRBV6-5 ASQRDGTVGGYT
13 TRBJ1-1 TRBV13 ASSLAPGVNTEAF
15 TRBJ2-1 TRBV7-8 ASSLAKLASTYNEQF
11 TRBJ1-6 TRBV7-9 ASSTPFASPLH
12 TRBJ2-7 TRBV15 ATSEHSSTYEQY
13 TRBJ2-7 TRBV27 ASVSWTSGRLEQY
11 TRBJ2-6 TRBV27 ASSLAGANVLT
12 TRBJ2-1 TRBV18 ASSGLDRDNEQF
15 TRBJ1-6 TRBV15 ATSTVKDGQGNSPLH
12 TRBJ1-6 TRBV7-9 ASSLPGLNSPLH
11 TRBJ1-5 TRBV6-1 ASSEPGGQPQH
13 TRBJ2-7 TRBV2 ASSEAATVNYEQY
11 TRBJ2-1 TRBV9 ASSVGAANEQF
13 TRBJ2-3 TRBV9 ASSPLAGGTDTQY
8 TRBJ2-5 TRBV2 ASSLATQY
12 TRBJ2-5 TRBV27 ASSFGLAGETQY
11 TRBJ2-5 TRBV7-3 ASSWDTGETQY
9 TRBJ2-4 TRBV11-2 ASSLVGIQY
12 TRBJ2-7 TRBV5-1 ASSLVVSPYEQY
16 TRBJ2-2 TRBV19 ASSIGDVGALPAGELF
14 TRBJ2-1 TRBV9 ASSVGKGSSYNEQF
13 TRBJ2-2 TRBV5-4 ASSTRTSGSGELF
13 TRBJ2-7 TRBV5-8 ASSRRGADSYEQY
11 TRBJ2-2 TRBV9 ASSVGGPGELF
15 TRBJ2-3 TRBV7-9 ASSHSGGVSPGDTQY
12 TRBJ1-2 TRBV5-6 ASSLRGAGYGYT
11 TRBJ1-1 TRBV6-1 ASSTTGATEAF
11 TRBJ1-4 TRBV19 ASRSGGHEKLF
14 TRBJ2-5 TRBV4-1 ASSQPAAGGRETQY
14 TRBJ2-3 TRBV7-2 ASSLGVGPGTDTQY
12 TRBJ1-2 TRBV19 ASRRTATGYGYT
13 TRBJ1-2 TRBV19 ASSEGTGRRFGYT
10 TRBJ2-7 TRBV29-1 SVVRDSYEQY
12 TRBJ2-1 TRBV19 ASSIPSSYNEQF
12 TRBJ2-7 TRBV5-1 ASRNAGGSYEQY
12 TRBJ1-1 TRBV6-5 ASKSKRVNTEAF
12 TRBJ1-5 TRBV2 ASTNRGFNQPQH
16 TRBJ1-5 TRBV18 ASSAGTMRTGGGQPQH
11 TRBJ1-5 TRBV19 ASSPTGGGPQH
11 TRBJ1-6 TRBV19 ASRAANNSPLH
11 TRBJ1-4 TRBV19 ASSMTGLEKLF
13 TRBJ1-6 TRBV2 ASYSRESYNSPLH